This entry concerns a single TCR beta chain. Antigen: not known. The data belong to a study of metastatic and nonmetastatic thyroid tumors. Whole-study context: Samples came from malignant and benign thyroid patients, and repertoires were compared across blood and tumor or nodule tissue. Findings and caveats of the study: As reported, TCR beta diversity in blood and tumor was significantly higher in malignant thyroid tumors than in benign nodules.

Thyroid surgery was preceded by no treatment in any patient. As processed by the authors: Across clinicopathological groups, CDR3 differences served as the basis for building a distant-metastasis classifier for papillary thyroid cancer. Using MiXCR, TCRdb re-called clones from the PCR reads. These V and J calls are TCRdb output, not the study's own analysis. Of under 20,000 clones listed, over 25% were seen once; the top ten hold 20% to 25%. The CDR3 has 14 amino acids. Germline values: CDR1 SGHAT, CDR2 FQNNGV. The V gene lost 0 bases and the J gene lost 2 bases, with 8 bases spanning the gap. Sequencing was carried out using tumor tissue. The chain links TRBV11-2 to TRBJ2-7; D is unclear. The sequence derives from a male donor with papillary thyroid cancer or a benign thyroid nodule (not recorded which). Some clones in this sample may be carry-over from other donors' samples. CDR3: CASSLDGTTYEQYF. In DNA form, the CDR3 reads TGTGCCAGCAGCTTAGACGGCACGACCTACGAGCAGTACTTC.